This is a list of T cell receptor beta chains from one sample in a study of T cell repertoires in cytomegalovirus infection. For these TCRs, the target antigens are not known. One entry per CDR3 protein, called by TCRdb with MiXCR from the reads. In the table there are under 200,000 distinct CDR3 sequences, roughly 22% of which are singletons. The starting material was CD8+ T cells from cultured PBMCs, obtained from culture after CMV antigen stimulation. The receptors were gathered from a human donor in good health (CMV status not recorded). Some clones in this sample may be carry-over from other donors' samples. Each CDR3 is given with its conserved first and last residue. A D gene is named only where the DNA matches it firmly. The listing skips clone size in some rows; elsewhere it reads once, few, many or a size class.

v_call	cdr3_length	j_call	clone_size	d_call	cdr3_nt	cdr3_aa
TRBV28	16	TRBJ1-1	few	TRBD1	TGTGCCAGTAGGGATCTGATCCGGACAGGGCCGTATGAAGCTTTCTTT	CASRDLIRTGPYEAFF
TRBV29-1	16	TRBJ1-2	NA	TRBD1	TGCAGCGTTCGTGACCGAGATACAGGGGGCAGATATGGCTACACCTTC	CSVRDRDTGGRYGYTF
TRBV4-1	17	TRBJ1-4	once	NA	TGCGCCAGCAGCCAAATCCCCCCGCCAGCAACTAATGAAAAACTGTTTTTT	CASSQIPPPATNEKLFF
TRBV6-2/TRBV6-3	17	TRBJ1-1	few	TRBD1	TGTGCCAGCCTTGGGCGGGACAGGGTCCAGGAGGACACTGAAGCTTTCTTT	CASLGRDRVQEDTEAFF
TRBV7-8	12	TRBJ2-5	many	NA	TGTGCCAGCAGCTTACGATGGGAGACCCAGTACTTC	CASSLRWETQYF
TRBV6-8	16	TRBJ2-2	few	NA	TGTGCCAGCAGTTACGTTATGGGACCGCACACCGGGGAGCTGTTTTTT	CASSYVMGPHTGELFF
TRBV7-2	15	TRBJ2-2	NA	NA	TGTGCCAGCAGCGCTATCCTGCCGAACACCGGGGAGCTGTTTTTT	CASSAILPNTGELFF
TRBV6-2/TRBV6-3	16	TRBJ2-3	NA	NA	TGTGCCAGCAGTTACTTCGACTCCCCTTGGGGGGATACGCAGTATTTT	CASSYFDSPWGDTQYF
TRBV7-2	15	TRBJ2-3	NA	TRBD1	TGTGCCAGCAGCTCACCGACAGGGGAGTCAGATACGCAGTATTTT	CASSSPTGESDTQYF
TRBV27	16	TRBJ1-1	NA	NA	TGTGCCAGCAGTTTCCGTGTAGATGCGATGAACACTGAAGCTTTCTTT	CASSFRVDAMNTEAFF
TRBV7-9	15	TRBJ2-7	NA	TRBD1	TGTGCCAGCAGTCCTGGACAGGGGAGCTCCTACGAGCAGTACTTC	CASSPGQGSSYEQYF
TRBV6-1	15	TRBJ1-3	few	NA	TGTGCCAGCAGTGTGGACACTGGAGCTGGAAACACCATATATTTT	CASSVDTGAGNTIYF
TRBV27	14	TRBJ1-5	NA	NA	TGTGCCAGCAGGCTGGCGGGGGGAGGGCAGCCCCAGCATTTT	CASRLAGGGQPQHF
TRBV27	13	TRBJ2-2	NA	NA	TGTGCCAGCAGTTTACCGAACACCGGGGAGCTGTTTTTT	CASSLPNTGELFF
TRBV23-1	14	TRBJ2-7	NA	NA	TGCGCCAGCAGTTTACCCCCCCCCACCTACGAGCAGTACTTC	CASSLPPPTYEQYF
TRBV12-3/TRBV12-4	16	TRBJ1-4	NA	TRBD1	TGTGCCAGCAGTCGGGGACAGGGGGAGGGGAATGAAAAACTGTTTTTT	CASSRGQGEGNEKLFF
TRBV7-9	15	TRBJ1-5	NA	TRBD1	TGTGCCAGCAGTTGGGGACAGGGGGGAAATCAGCCCCAGCATTTT	CASSWGQGGNQPQHF
TRBV2	10	TRBJ2-1	many	NA	TGTGCCAGCAGTTCCAATGAGCAGTTCTTC	CASSSNEQFF
TRBV10-3	15	TRBJ2-7	NA	NA	TGTGCCATCAGTGAAGGGCAGGCTAGCTCCTACGAGCAGTACTTC	CAISEGQASSYEQYF
TRBV10-3	15	TRBJ1-3	few	NA	TGTGCCATCAGTGAAAAAGGGCTCTCTGGAAACACCATATATTTT	CAISEKGLSGNTIYF
TRBV7-2	14	TRBJ1-1	medium-sized	TRBD1	TGTGCCAGCAGCTTAGCAGGGGGCTGGACTGAAGCTTTCTTT	CASSLAGGWTEAFF
TRBV11-2	13	TRBJ1-6	NA	NA	TGTGCCAGCAGCTTAGAGGGAGGCTCACCCCTCCACTTT	CASSLEGGSPLHF
TRBV4-1	14	TRBJ1-1	few	NA	TGCGCCAGCAGCCTGGGGTTCCAGGACACTGAAGCTTTCTTT	CASSLGFQDTEAFF
TRBV6-2/TRBV6-3	16	TRBJ1-2	NA	TRBD1	TGTGCCAGCAGTTATGATCGGGACAGGGATCGTGATGGCTACACCTTC	CASSYDRDRDRDGYTF
TRBV4-1	12	TRBJ2-7	NA	NA	TGCGCCAGCAGCCCGACCGGCGGCGAGCAGTACTTC	CASSPTGGEQYF
TRBV7-9	14	TRBJ2-3	few	NA	TGTGCCAGCAGCCCACAGGGTGGCACAGATACGCAGTATTTT	CASSPQGGTDTQYF
TRBV7-8	16	TRBJ1-5	many	NA	TGTGCCAGCACCGTGACAAAAGGGCAAGCTAATCAGCCCCAGCATTTT	CASTVTKGQANQPQHF
TRBV12-5	12	TRBJ2-7	NA	NA	TGTGCTAGTGGAACAGGATCCTACGAGCAGTACTTC	CASGTGSYEQYF
TRBV12-3/TRBV12-4	15	TRBJ1-2	few	NA	TGTGCCAGCAGCCCCTCCCCGGGGCGGCCCTATGGCTACACCTTC	CASSPSPGRPYGYTF
TRBV7-3	13	TRBJ1-1	few	NA	TGTGCCAGCAGCTTAAAGGTCAGGGACGAAGCTTTCTTT	CASSLKVRDEAFF
TRBV7-9	15	TRBJ2-7	few	NA	TGTGCCAGCACTCCGAAGGGTGGGGGCTACGACGAGCAGTACTTC	CASTPKGGGYDEQYF
TRBV7-8	17	TRBJ1-5	few	TRBD1	TGTGCCAGCAGCTCTAGGACAGGGGGGGACTTGTTTCAGCCCCAGCATTTT	CASSSRTGGDLFQPQHF
TRBV7-2	18	TRBJ2-1	few	TRBD2	TGTGCCAGCAGGCAGACTAGCGGGGGATCATACCTTTACAATGAGCAGTTCTTC	CASRQTSGGSYLYNEQFF
TRBV7-9	15	TRBJ1-2	many	NA	TGTGCCAGCAGCTCCGGGAGGGGGAATCACTATGGCTACACCTTC	CASSSGRGNHYGYTF
TRBV4-1	13	TRBJ2-7	NA	TRBD1	TGTGCCAGCAGCACCCGGGACAGGGAAGGGCAGTACTTC	CASSTRDREGQYF
TRBV27	17	TRBJ1-1	few	TRBD1	TGTGCCAGCAGTCAGGGGGGGACAGGGGTGCGGAACACTGAAGCTTTCTTT	CASSQGGTGVRNTEAFF
TRBV19	15	TRBJ2-7	NA	NA	TGTGCCAGTAGTATGTCCCTTGGGGCTATCCACGAGCAGTACTTC	CASSMSLGAIHEQYF
TRBV6-2/TRBV6-3	18	TRBJ1-5	NA	NA	TGTGCCAGCAGTTACCCCGACGGGGGGGCTTATAGCAATCAGCCCCAGCATTTT	CASSYPDGGAYSNQPQHF
TRBV7-8	15	TRBJ1-1	NA	NA	TGTGCCAGCAGCTTAGGTGAGGAGGTGAACACTGAAGCTTTCTTT	CASSLGEEVNTEAFF
TRBV5-5	15	TRBJ2-7	NA	NA	TGTGCCAGCTTCGGGGGACATCTGAGCTCCTACGAGCAGTACTTC	CASFGGHLSSYEQYF
TRBV27	15	TRBJ2-1	once	NA	TGTGCCAGCAGTTTATCCCAGGCATGGGTCGATGAGCAGTTCTTC	CASSLSQAWVDEQFF
TRBV6-2/TRBV6-3	14	TRBJ2-7	NA	NA	TGTGCCAGCAGTTACTCGGGGGACACCTACGAGCAGTACTTC	CASSYSGDTYEQYF
TRBV12-3/TRBV12-4	18	TRBJ2-3	NA	TRBD2	TGTGCCAACAGCCCGACGCTACTAGCGGGGGACGCCACAGATACGCAGTATTTT	CANSPTLLAGDATDTQYF
TRBV4-3	14	TRBJ2-1	NA	NA	TGCGCCAGCAGCCAACAGGGGTCGGACAATGAGCAGTTCTTC	CASSQQGSDNEQFF
TRBV6-2/TRBV6-3	12	TRBJ2-7	once	NA	TGTGCCAGCAGTTCGACCCGCTACGAGCAGTACTTC	CASSSTRYEQYF
TRBV7-2	15	TRBJ2-5	NA	TRBD2	TGTGCCAGCAGTTCTCTAGCGGGAACCCAAGAGACCCAGTACTTC	CASSSLAGTQETQYF
TRBV5-1	14	TRBJ1-6	few	NA	TGCGCCAGCAGAGAGGGCTCCTATAATTCACCCCTCCACTTT	CASREGSYNSPLHF
TRBV7-9	15	TRBJ2-7	NA	TRBD2	TGTGCCAGCAGCACTGAAGGACTAGCGGGCTACGAGCAGTACTTC	CASSTEGLAGYEQYF
TRBV12-3/TRBV12-4	16	TRBJ1-2	few	NA	TGTGCCAGCAGTTTTCATGGAGGGCGGGTGAACTATGGCTACACCTTC	CASSFHGGRVNYGYTF
TRBV7-2	12	TRBJ2-7	few	TRBD1	TGTGCCAGCAGCTTTCACAGGGGCGAGCAGTACTTC	CASSFHRGEQYF
TRBV20-1	13	TRBJ1-2	NA	TRBD1	TGCAGTGCTACCCCACAGGGGGATAGTGGCTACACCTTC	CSATPQGDSGYTF
TRBV7-6	23	TRBJ2-3	NA	TRBD1	TGTGCCAGCAGCACTTACCTTATCCCGCACCGGGACAGGGGGCTGGAAGGCACAGATACGCAGTATTTT	CASSTYLIPHRDRGLEGTDTQYF
TRBV7-6	19	TRBJ2-3	NA	TRBD2	TGTGCCAGCAGCTTAAGGGGTAGCGGGGGCCCCGACAGAGCAGATACGCAGTATTTT	CASSLRGSGGPDRADTQYF
TRBV11-2	18	TRBJ2-1	few	NA	TGTGCCAGCAGCTTATTCGGGGGGCAGGTGTCTCGAAACAATGAGCAGTTCTTC	CASSLFGGQVSRNNEQFF
TRBV7-3	15	TRBJ2-3	NA	TRBD1	TGTGCCAGCAGTAGTACAGGGGGCGCGACAGATACGCAGTATTTT	CASSSTGGATDTQYF